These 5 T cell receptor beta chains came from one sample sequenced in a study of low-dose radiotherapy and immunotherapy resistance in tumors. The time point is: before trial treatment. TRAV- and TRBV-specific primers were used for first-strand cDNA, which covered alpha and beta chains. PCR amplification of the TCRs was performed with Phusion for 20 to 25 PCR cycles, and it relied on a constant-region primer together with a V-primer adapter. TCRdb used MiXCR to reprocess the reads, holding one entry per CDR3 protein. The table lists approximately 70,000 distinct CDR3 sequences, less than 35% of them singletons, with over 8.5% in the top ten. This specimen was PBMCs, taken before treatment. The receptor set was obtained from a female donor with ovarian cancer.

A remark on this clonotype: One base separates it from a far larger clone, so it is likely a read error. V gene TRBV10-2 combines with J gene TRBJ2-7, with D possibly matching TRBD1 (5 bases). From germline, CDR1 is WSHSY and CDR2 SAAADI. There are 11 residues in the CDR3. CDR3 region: CGIADKAGQYF. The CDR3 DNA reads TGTGGCATCGCGGACAAGGCTGGGCAGTACTTC.

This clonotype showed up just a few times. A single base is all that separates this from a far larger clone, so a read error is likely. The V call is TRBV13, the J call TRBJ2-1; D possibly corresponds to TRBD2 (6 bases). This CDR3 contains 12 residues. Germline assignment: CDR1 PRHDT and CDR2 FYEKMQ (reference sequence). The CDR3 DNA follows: TGTGCCAGCAGTGTGGGCGGGGATGAGCGGTTCTTC. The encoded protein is CASSVGGDERFF.

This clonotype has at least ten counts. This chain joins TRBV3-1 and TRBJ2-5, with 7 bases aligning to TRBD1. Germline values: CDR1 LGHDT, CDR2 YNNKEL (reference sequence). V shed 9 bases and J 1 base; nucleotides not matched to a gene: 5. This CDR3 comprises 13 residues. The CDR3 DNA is TGTGCCAGTGAAGGGACAGCCCAAGAGACCCAGTACTTC. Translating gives CASEGTAQETQYF.

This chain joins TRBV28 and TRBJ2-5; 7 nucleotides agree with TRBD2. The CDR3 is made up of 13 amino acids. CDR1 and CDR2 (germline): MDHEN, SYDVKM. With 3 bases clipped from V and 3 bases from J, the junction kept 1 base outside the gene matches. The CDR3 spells CASSFRGEETQYF. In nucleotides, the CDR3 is TGTGCCAGCAGTTTTCGGGGGGAAGAGACCCAGTACTTC. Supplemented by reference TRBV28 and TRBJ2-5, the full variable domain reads DVKVTQSSRYLVKRTGEKVFLECVQDMDHENMFWYRQDPGLGLRLIYFSYDVKMKEKGDIPEGYSVSREKKERFSLILESASTNQTSMYLCASSFRGEETQYFGPGTRLLVL.

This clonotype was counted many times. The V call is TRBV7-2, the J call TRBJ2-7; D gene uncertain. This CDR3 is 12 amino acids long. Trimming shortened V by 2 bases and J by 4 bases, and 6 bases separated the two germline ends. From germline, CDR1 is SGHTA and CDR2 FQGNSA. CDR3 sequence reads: CASSLNRYEQYF. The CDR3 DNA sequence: TGTGCCAGCAGCTTAAACCGGTACGAGCAGTACTTC.